These 32 T cell receptor beta chains came from one sample sequenced in a study of shared T cell receptors in the human thymus. Profiling relied on immunoSEQ multiplex PCR, and the TCRdb table lists in-frame clones only, not all of them. The profile covers some 700,000 clones, with 88% appearing a single time and 0.0095% to 0.012% taken by the ten largest. These data were also reused for a study on human thymus T cells.

Sequencing was carried out using thymocytes. The receptor source for this set is a boy younger than two with a congenital heart defect.

The V and J genes are TRBV30 and TRBJ2-1; TRBD2 matches 7 bases. In germline, CDR1 is GTSNPN, CDR2 SVGIG (reference sequence). J gave up 7 bases and V 0 bases, and 6 bases lay outside the gene matches. The CDR3 extends over 14 amino acids. CDR3 nucleotide sequence: TGTGCCTGGAGTGTAGGTATCGGGGGGAATGAGCAGTTCTTC. Its protein product is CAWSVGIGGNEQFF.

The rearrangement links TRBV7-9 to TRBJ1-1; 9 nucleotides line up with TRBD1. V lost 4 bases to trimming and J lost 1 base; unmatched junction nucleotides: 4. Looked up from germline, CDR1 is SEHNR and CDR2 is FQNEAQ (reference sequence). The CDR3 has 15 residues. Written as DNA, the CDR3 is TGTGCCAGCAGCTCCCTGACAGGGGGGAACACTGAAGCTTTCTTT. This sequence encodes CASSSLTGGNTEAFF.

The V call is TRBV7-9, the J call TRBJ1-1; D is unclear. Germline V gene sequence: CDR1 SEHNR, CDR2 FQNEAQ (reference sequence). The CDR3 runs to 13 residues. Trimming took off 0 bases at V and 1 base at J, with 3 bases between the two ends. The CDR3 sequence is CASSLARNTEAFF. CDR3 DNA: TGTGCCAGCAGCTTAGCGAGGAACACTGAAGCTTTCTTT.

The gene calls are TRBV4-2 and TRBJ2-7; TRBD2 matches 9 bases. The germline V gene has CDR1 LGHNA and CDR2 YNFKEQ. The V segment lost 7 bases and the J segment 0 bases; nucleotides outside the gene matches: 7. This CDR3 spans 15 amino acids. The CDR3 coding sequence is TGTGCCAGCACTCAGACAGCGGGAGGCTCCTACGAGCAGTACTTC. This gives the protein CASTQTAGGSYEQYF.

The J gene is TRBJ2-7, the V gene TRBV5-8; a possible D gene is TRBD2 (6 bases). Trimming pared 1 base from V and 2 bases from J, leaving 16 bases between. This CDR3 has 16 residues. CDR1 is SGHTS, CDR2 YDEGEE, per germline. CDR3 sequence (DNA): TGTGCCAGCAGCTTGAGGTTGCCGGGAGAAACCTACGAGCAGTACTTC. It is translated as CASSLRLPGETYEQYF.

The sample holds one count of this clone. This sample includes further DNA sequences coding for the same CDR3. The genes are TRBV27 and TRBJ2-7, with D possibly TRBD2 on 6 matching bases. CDR3 length: 14 residues. CDR1 MNHEY and CDR2 SMNVEV come from the germline V gene (reference sequence). Trimming left V 3 bases short and J 3 bases short, with 12 bases between. In nucleotides, the CDR3 is TGTGCCAGCAGTTTGCGGGGACCCAGCTACGAGCAGTACTTC. Translating gives CASSLRGPSYEQYF.

The CDR3 here is CASSLGIDYEQYF. In DNA, the CDR3 is TGTGCCAGCAGCTTAGGTATAGACTACGAGCAGTACTTC. The chain recombines TRBV7-9 with TRBJ2-7; D not certain. The CDR3 length is 13 residues. V gave up 1 base and J gave up 3 bases, with 7 bases separating them. Germline loops: CDR1 SEHNR, CDR2 FQNEAQ (reference sequence).

The J gene is TRBJ1-1, the V gene TRBV27; D might be TRBD1 (5 bases). The CDR3 totals 13 residues. The ends were cut back, 5 bases at V and 1 base at J, with 8 bases in the middle. The germline V gene encodes CDR1 MNHEY and CDR2 SMNVEV (reference sequence). The CDR3 nucleotides are TGTGCCAGCAGTCCACAGGAGAACACTGAAGCTTTCTTT. Translating it yields CASSPQENTEAFF.

The chain carries TRBV4-1 and TRBJ2-7; perhaps TRBD2 as D (6 bases). CDR1 is MGHRA, CDR2 YSYEKL, per germline. The CDR3 has 17 amino acids. The V and J ends lost 3 bases and 0 bases respectively, with 18 bases between them. CDR3 nucleotide sequence: TGCGCCAGCAGCCATGGGGCGGGACGCGGCGACTCCTACGAGCAGTACTTC. This codes for CASSHGAGRGDSYEQYF.

This chain connects TRBV27 to TRBJ2-7, with TRBD1 identical over 11 bases. Germline-derived CDR1 and CDR2 are MNHEY and SMNVEV (reference sequence). The CDR3 has 15 residues. J was trimmed by 5 bases and V by 1 base; bases with no gene match: 4. The CDR3 DNA sequence: TGTGCCAGCAGTTTATTGAGGACAGGGGGCGACGAGCAGTACTTC. Its protein product is CASSLLRTGGDEQYF.

The chain links TRBV14 to TRBJ2-7, with D perhaps TRBD2 (6 bases). There are 13 residues in the CDR3. Germline V gives CDR1 SGHDN, CDR2 FVKESK. V was shortened by 1 base and J by 4 bases, with 8 bases between the two germline ends. As DNA, the CDR3 is TGTGCCAGCAGCCAAGGGACTAAGTACGAGCAGTACTTC. It encodes CASSQGTKYEQYF.

The chain recombines TRBV7-9 with TRBJ2-3; the D is unclear. The CDR3 runs to 12 residues. Germline CDR1 is SEHNR and CDR2 is FQNEAQ (reference sequence). V was trimmed by 7 bases and J by 0 bases, leaving 5 bases between them. CDR3 in amino acids: CASTTSTDTQYF. Here the CDR3 DNA reads TGTGCCAGCACCACTAGCACAGATACGCAGTATTTT.

V usage is TRBV4-2 and J usage is TRBJ1-2; D call uncertain. The V end was cut by 0 bases, the J end by 0 bases, with 5 bases between. Germline lookup yields CDR1 LGHNA and CDR2 YNFKEQ. This CDR3 contains 14 residues. The CDR3 protein is CASSQENTNYGYTF. In nucleotides, the CDR3 is TGTGCCAGCAGCCAAGAAAACACTAACTATGGCTACACCTTC.

The chain couples TRBV5-5 to TRBJ2-7; 10 nucleotides match TRBD1. The CDR3 covers 17 residues. V shed 5 bases and J 6 bases; nucleotides not matched to a gene: 17. Germline CDR1 reads SGHKS; CDR2 reads YYEKEE (reference sequence). As DNA, the CDR3 is TGTGCCAGCAGTTCCAAGCTGCTCGGGACAGGGGACTTCGAGCAGTACTTC. It translates to CASSSKLLGTGDFEQYF.

The genes are TRBV10-3 and TRBJ2-2; TRBD1 matches 7 bases. CDR1 ENHRY and CDR2 SYGVKD come from the germline V gene. J lost 3 bases, V lost 5 bases, and 9 bases had no gene match. The CDR3 runs 16 residues. CDR3 DNA: TGTGCCATCAGTTCGCCTGACAGGGCAGACACCGGGGAGCTGTTTTTT. Its protein product is CAISSPDRADTGELFF.

This sequence joins TRBV6-1 and TRBJ2-5, with D possibly TRBD2 on 7 matching bases. Germline V CDR1 and CDR2: MNHNS, SASEGT. V lost 7 bases and J lost 9, with 12 bases in between. This CDR3 spans 11 amino acids. This CDR3 reads CASMGAGAQYF. DNA of the CDR3: TGTGCCAGCATGGGGGCGGGGGCCCAGTACTTC.

The chain joins TRBV15 to TRBJ1-4; TRBD1 aligns across 7 bases. This CDR3 is 14 amino acids long. The J segment lost 6 bases and the V segment lost 5 bases, leaving 6 bases of the junction unmatched. From germline, CDR1 is LNHNV and CDR2 YYDKDF (reference sequence). The CDR3 is CATSVRDRDEKLFF. Here the CDR3 DNA reads TGTGCCACCAGCGTTCGAGACAGGGATGAAAAACTGTTTTTT.

The genes are TRBV6-1 and TRBJ2-7; perhaps TRBD1 as D (6 bases). The CDR3 length is 15 residues. The germline gives CDR1 MNHNS, CDR2 SASEGT. Trimming cost V 4 bases and J 3 bases, with 16 bases left between them. The CDR3 DNA reads TGTGCCAGCAGTGGACTCAGGGGTTCCAACTACGAGCAGTACTTC. Protein product: CASSGLRGSNYEQYF.

This clone was detected once. The CDR3 DNA is TGTGCCAGCAGCCACGGGACAGCCTACGAGCAGTACTTC. This encodes CASSHGTAYEQYF. The chain recombines TRBV7-9 with TRBJ2-7; 7 bases match TRBD1. CDR1 is SEHNR and CDR2 is FQNEAQ in the germline V gene (reference sequence). Trimming at V came to 5 bases and at J to 2 bases, leaving 3 bases not matched to a gene. The CDR3 is made up of 13 amino acids.

This chain uses TRBV28 with TRBJ2-3; 8 bases align to TRBD1. The CDR3 is 14 amino acids. Trimming took 6 bases from V and 3 from J; bases not matched to a gene: 5. Germline CDR1 reads MDHEN; CDR2 reads SYDVKM. CDR3 nucleotides: TGTGCCAGCAGGGGTCGACAGGGGACAGATACGCAGTATTTT. Translating gives CASRGRQGTDTQYF.

This clone appeared once. This rearrangement joins TRBV5-8 to TRBJ2-5, with 11 bases fitting TRBD2. V shed 2 bases, J shed 2 bases, and the junction held 17 bases outside the gene matches. Germline V gene lookup returns CDR1 SGHTS and CDR2 YDEGEE. The CDR3 is made up of 20 amino acids. CDR3 protein: CASSFWGGPGTSGLQETQYF. CDR3 DNA sequence: TGTGCCAGCAGCTTTTGGGGTGGGCCGGGGACTAGCGGATTACAAGAGACCCAGTACTTC.

This clone was recorded once. The chain joins TRBV29-1 to TRBJ1-1; no firm D call. Germline CDR1 is SQVTM and CDR2 is ANQGSEA. This CDR3 is built from 11 residues. V gave up 6 bases and J gave up 3 bases, with 8 bases separating them. CDR3 nucleotide sequence: TGCAGCGTCGGGAGTGACACTGAAGCTTTCTTT. Residues: CSVGSDTEAFF.

The rearrangement links TRBV10-2 to TRBJ2-7; TRBD2 matches 13 bases. This CDR3 spans 15 amino acids. Germline CDR1 and CDR2: WSHSY and SAAADI. J lost 12 bases, V lost 6 bases, and 14 bases had no gene match. Here the CDR3 DNA reads TGCGCCAGCAGAGCTGGACTAGCGGGGGCCTATTGGCTGTACTTC. Translating gives CASRAGLAGAYWLYF.

This chain links TRBV4-1 with TRBJ2-3, with 7 bases fitting TRBD2. This CDR3 region has 14 residues. Germline lookup yields CDR1 MGHRA and CDR2 YSYEKL. V lost 4 bases to trimming and J lost 4 bases; unmatched junction nucleotides: 5. CDR3 amino acids: CASSLEGGPDTQYF. CDR3 sequence (DNA): TGCGCCAGCAGCCTCGAGGGAGGGCCAGATACGCAGTATTTT.

This chain connects TRBV18 to TRBJ2-2, with TRBD2 identical over 11 bases. The CDR3 is 17 amino acids. J was trimmed by 9 bases and V by 3 bases; bases with no gene match: 12. Germline CDR1 reads KGHSH; CDR2 reads LQKENI. The CDR3 spells CASSPLLAGADTRELFF. The CDR3 bases are TGTGCCAGCTCACCCTTACTAGCGGGGGCCGATACCAGGGAGCTGTTTTTT.

This chain joins TRBV18 and TRBJ2-3; 12 positions agree with TRBD1. The J segment lost 4 bases and the V segment lost 6 bases, leaving 5 bases of the junction unmatched. The germline CDR1 and CDR2 sequences are KGHSH and LQKENI. There are 15 residues in the CDR3. Here the CDR3 DNA reads TGTGCCAGCTCGGGACAGGGGGCGCGTGCAGATACGCAGTATTTT. This codes for CASSGQGARADTQYF.

The chain links TRBV5-4 to TRBJ1-3; D uncertain. The CDR3 consists of 18 residues. Trimming left V 4 bases short and J 4 bases short, with 24 bases between. Per the germline V gene, CDR1 is SGHNT and CDR2 is YYREEE (reference sequence). CDR3 nucleotides: TGTGCCAGCAGCCGCTTAGAGGTCATCGGGGAACACGGAAACACCATATATTTT. Translating gives CASSRLEVIGEHGNTIYF.

This clone was recorded only once. The chain uses TRBV7-8 and TRBJ2-3; 7 bases agree with TRBD2. Germline assignment: CDR1 SGHVS and CDR2 FQNEAQ. The CDR3 runs 15 residues. The V gene end was trimmed by 8 bases and the J gene end by 0 bases; junction bases not matched to a gene: 8. The CDR3 reads CASGRERPSTDTQYF. The CDR3 DNA follows: TGTGCCAGCGGGAGGGAGCGTCCTAGCACAGATACGCAGTATTTT.

V and J are TRBV10-3 and TRBJ1-2; 10 bases are a match to TRBD1. Trimming at V came to 6 bases and at J to 6 bases, leaving 7 bases not matched to a gene. Germline V CDR1 and CDR2: ENHRY, SYGVKD. This CDR3 spans 14 amino acids. The CDR3 here is CAISRTGGVDGYTF. The CDR3 region has the DNA TGTGCCATCAGCCGGACAGGGGGGGTGGATGGCTACACCTTC.

The V gene is TRBV6-6, the J gene TRBJ1-1, with D uncertain. Deletions cut 4 bases from V and 0 bases from J, with 12 bases between. The length of the CDR3 is 15 residues. Looked up from germline, CDR1 is MNHNY and CDR2 is SVGAGI (reference sequence). This chain's CDR3 is CASSSSGRVNTEAFF. The CDR3 nucleotides read TGTGCCAGCAGTTCCAGCGGACGGGTGAACACTGAAGCTTTCTTT.

This clone has only one observation. The V and J genes are TRBV10-3 and TRBJ2-1; 9 bases are shared with TRBD2. Germline trimming cut 2 bases from V and 7 bases from J; bases unmatched to any gene: 9. The CDR3 consists of 16 residues. Per germline, CDR1 ENHRY and CDR2 SYGVKD. For the CDR3, the DNA is TGTGCCATCAGTGAGGGAGGGCGGGAGGGGAAAAATGAGCAGTTCTTC. Its protein is CAISEGGREGKNEQFF.

V and J are TRBV5-4 and TRBJ2-7, with 8 nucleotides matching TRBD2. CDR1 is SGHNT, CDR2 YYREEE, per germline (reference sequence). The CDR3 contains 19 residues. V lost 4 bases to trimming and J lost 0 bases; unmatched junction nucleotides: 18. CDR3 amino acids: CASSPGGLAGTSSSYEQYF. The CDR3 nucleotides read TGTGCCAGCAGCCCCGGGGGGCTAGCGGGCACTTCAAGCTCCTACGAGCAGTACTTC. Combining the CDR3 with reference TRBV5-4 and TRBJ2-7 gives the whole variable domain ETGVTQSPTHLIKTRGQQVTLRCSSQSGHNTVSWYQQALGQGPQFIFQYYREEENGRGNFPPRFSGLQFPNYSSELNVNALELDDSALYLCASSPGGLAGTSSSYEQYFGPGTRLTVT.